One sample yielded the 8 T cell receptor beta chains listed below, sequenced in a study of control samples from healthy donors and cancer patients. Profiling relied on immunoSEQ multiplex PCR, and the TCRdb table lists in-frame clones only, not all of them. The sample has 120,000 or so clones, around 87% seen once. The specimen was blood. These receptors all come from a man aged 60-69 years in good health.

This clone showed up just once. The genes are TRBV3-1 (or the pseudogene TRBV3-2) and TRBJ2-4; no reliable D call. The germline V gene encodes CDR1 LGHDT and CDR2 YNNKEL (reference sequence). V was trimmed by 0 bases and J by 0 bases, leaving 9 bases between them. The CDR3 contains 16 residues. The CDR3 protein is CASSQDLRLAKNIQYF. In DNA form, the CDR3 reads TGTGCCAGCAGCCAAGATTTAAGGCTAGCCAAAAACATTCAGTACTTC.

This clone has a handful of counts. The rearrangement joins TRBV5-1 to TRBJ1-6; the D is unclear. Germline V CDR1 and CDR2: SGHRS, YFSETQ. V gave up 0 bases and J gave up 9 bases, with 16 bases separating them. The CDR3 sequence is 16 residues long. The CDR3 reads CASSLDSSSWVSPLHF. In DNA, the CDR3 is TGCGCCAGCAGCTTGGACAGTTCATCTTGGGTTTCACCCCTCCACTTT.

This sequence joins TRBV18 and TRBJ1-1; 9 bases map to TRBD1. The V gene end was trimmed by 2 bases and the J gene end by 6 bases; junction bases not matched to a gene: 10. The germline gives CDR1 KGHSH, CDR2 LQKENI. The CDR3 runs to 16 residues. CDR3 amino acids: CASSPTRTGARSEAFF. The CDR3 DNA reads TGTGCCAGCTCACCAACTCGGACAGGGGCCAGATCTGAAGCTTTCTTT.

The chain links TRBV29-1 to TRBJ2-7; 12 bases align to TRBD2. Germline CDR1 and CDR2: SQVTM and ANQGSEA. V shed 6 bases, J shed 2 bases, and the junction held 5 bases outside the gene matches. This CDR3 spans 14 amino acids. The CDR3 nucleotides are TGCAGCGTGACGACTAGCGGGGGTACCTACGAGCAGTACTTC. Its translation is CSVTTSGGTYEQYF.

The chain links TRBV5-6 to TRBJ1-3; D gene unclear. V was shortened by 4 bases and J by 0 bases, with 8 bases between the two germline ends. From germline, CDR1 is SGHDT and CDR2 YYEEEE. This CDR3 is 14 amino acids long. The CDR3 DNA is TGTGCCAGCAGCCCCCTGGCCTCTGGAAACACCATATATTTT. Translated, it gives CASSPLASGNTIYF.

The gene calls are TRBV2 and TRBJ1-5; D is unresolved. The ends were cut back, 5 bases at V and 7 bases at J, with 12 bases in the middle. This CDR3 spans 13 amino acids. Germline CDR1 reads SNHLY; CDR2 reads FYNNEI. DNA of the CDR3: TGTGCCAGCAGTCCCGGTAGGTCCCAGCCCCAGCATTTT. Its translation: CASSPGRSQPQHF.

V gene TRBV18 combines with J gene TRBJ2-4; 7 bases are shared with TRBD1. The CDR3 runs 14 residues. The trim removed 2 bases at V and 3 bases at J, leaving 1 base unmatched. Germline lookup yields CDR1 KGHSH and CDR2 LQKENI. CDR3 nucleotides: TGTGCCAGCTCACCAGGGACAGACAAAAACATTCAGTACTTC. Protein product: CASSPGTDKNIQYF.

This CDR3 reads CASSPQVGGGGELFF. CDR3 nucleotides: TGTGCCAGCAGCCCCCAGGTGGGGGGCGGCGGGGAGCTGTTTTTT. The chain has TRBV11-2 and TRBJ2-2; D possibly uses TRBD1 or TRBD2 (6 bases each). The CDR3 consists of 15 residues. V lost 5 bases, J lost 7 bases, and 17 bases lay in between. Per germline, CDR1 SGHAT and CDR2 FQNNGV. Full variable domain (missing parts from reference TRBV11-2 and TRBJ2-2): EAGVAQSPRYKIIEKRQSVAFWCNPISGHATLYWYQQILGQGPKLLIQFQNNGVVDDSQLPKDRFSAERLKGVDSTLKIQPAKLEDSAVYLCASSPQVGGGGELFFGEGSRLTVL.